Below are 21 T cell receptor beta chains sequenced from a single sample in a study of low-dose radiotherapy and immunotherapy resistance in tumors. The time point: before trial treatment. TRAV- and TRBV-specific primers, spanning alpha and beta chains, primed first-strand cDNA. Amplification of TCRs used a constant-region primer and V-primer adapter for roughly 20 PCR cycles. TCRdb reanalysed the reads using MiXCR and keeps one entry per CDR3 protein. In the table there are tens of thousands of distinct CDR3 sequences, less than 40% of which are singletons. Sequenced material: PBMCs, taken before treatment. The receptors shown here come from a female donor with ovarian cancer.

This rearrangement joins TRBV5-1 to TRBJ2-4; no reliable D call. The CDR3 covers 16 residues. The V gene lost 0 bases and the J gene lost 0 bases, with 10 bases spanning the gap. The germline V gene has CDR1 SGHRS and CDR2 YFSETQ. The CDR3 DNA reads TGCGCCAGCAGCTTGGCCGATACTCTAGCCAAAAACATTCAGTACTTC. Its protein is CASSLADTLAKNIQYF.

This clonotype was recorded many times. V is TRBV18 and J is TRBJ2-7; TRBD1 agrees at 9 bases. The CDR3 is 16 amino acids. Germline V gene sequence: CDR1 KGHSH, CDR2 LQKENI. The junction had 8 bases not matched to a gene; V was cut back by 2 bases and J by 3 bases. Here the CDR3 reads CASSPVGTGSSYEQYF. CDR3 nucleotides: TGTGCCAGCTCACCAGTGGGGACAGGGTCGAGCTACGAGCAGTACTTC.

The chain employs TRBV6-5 and TRBJ2-7, with 10 nucleotides matching TRBD1. The CDR3 length is 15 residues. The J segment lost 6 bases and the V segment lost 0 bases, leaving 5 bases of the junction unmatched. Germline V gene lookup returns CDR1 MNHEY and CDR2 SVGAGI. The DNA of the CDR3 is TGTGCCAGCAGTTACTCTGGGACAGGGGTCGGCGAGCAGTACTTC. Its protein product is CASSYSGTGVGEQYF.

The chain combines TRBV2 with TRBJ2-1; 7 bases are a match to TRBD2. CDR1 and CDR2 from the germline V gene are SNHLY and FYNNEI. V dropped 0 bases and J dropped 11; count of bases not matched to a gene: 22. The CDR3 has 19 residues. The CDR3 here is CASSEALRGRTTGGRQQFF. The DNA for the CDR3 is TGTGCCAGCAGTGAAGCGCTTCGCGGGAGAACCACCGGGGGTCGGCAGCAGTTCTTC.

Regarding this clonotype: Since a much larger clone is just one base distant, this may be a read error. The genes are TRBV7-9 and TRBJ1-1; D gene ambiguous. The length of the CDR3 is 14 residues. Trimming shortened V by 5 bases and J by 1 base, and 11 bases separated the two germline ends. In germline, CDR1 is SEHNR, CDR2 FQNEAQ (reference sequence). CDR3: CASSPFGENTEAFF. CDR3 coding DNA: TGTGCCAGCAGCCCCTTTGGGGAGAACACTGAAGCTTTCTTT.

V is TRBV9 and J is TRBJ2-1; D may be TRBD2 (6 bases). Between the trimmed V and J ends, which lost 3 bases and 3 bases, there was a span of 13 bases. This CDR3 is built from 15 residues. Germline V gives CDR1 SGDLS, CDR2 YYNGEE. The CDR3 nucleotides read TGTGCCAGCAGCGCCGGGGGAGCTGGCTACAATGAGCAGTTCTTC. Translation gives CASSAGGAGYNEQFF.

This clonotype was recorded at least ten times. This CDR3 is CASSLEAGLHEQYF. DNA of the CDR3: TGTGCCAGCAGCTTAGAAGCGGGGCTCCACGAGCAGTACTTC. The genes are TRBV7-6 and TRBJ2-7, with 7 bases aligning to TRBD2. CDR1 is SGHVS, CDR2 FNYEAQ, per germline. The V segment lost 1 base and the J segment 5 bases; nucleotides outside the gene matches: 5. This CDR3 has 14 amino acids.

This clonotype was detected a few times. J is TRBJ2-3 and V is TRBV12-3 or TRBV12-4; 10 bases match TRBD1. V lost 6 bases, J lost 1 base, and 10 bases stayed unmatched. This CDR3 is built from 17 residues. This CDR3 is CASRSGVGQGGTDTQYF. The DNA for the CDR3 is TGTGCCAGCAGGTCGGGGGTCGGACAGGGGGGCACAGATACGCAGTATTTT.

This clonotype has ten or more counts. V usage is TRBV19 and J usage is TRBJ1-2, with a weak D call TRBD1 (5 bases). The CDR3 extends over 14 amino acids. Trimming removed 8 bases from V and 2 bases from J, with 15 bases in between. Germline V gene lookup returns CDR1 LNHDA and CDR2 SQIVND (reference sequence). The CDR3 sequence: CASSPGRQNYGYTF. Here the CDR3 DNA reads TGTGCCAGTTCTCCGGGACGGCAGAACTATGGCTACACCTTC. Looking up the rest from reference TRBV19 and TRBJ1-2 gives the full variable domain: DGGITQSPKYLFRKEGQNVTLSCEQNLNHDAMYWYRQDPGQGLRLIYYSQIVNDFQKGDIAEGYSVSREKKESFPLTVTSAQKNPTAFYLCASSPGRQNYGYTFGSGTRLTVV.

This chain joins TRBV6-2 or TRBV6-3 and TRBJ1-2; no definite D call. Deletions cut 6 bases from V and 2 bases from J, with 13 bases between. This CDR3 has 14 residues. Germline assignment: CDR1 MNHEY and CDR2 SVGEGT. The CDR3 loop reads CASRNAGGNYGYTF. The CDR3 nucleotides are TGTGCCAGCAGAAACGCTGGAGGCAACTATGGCTACACCTTC.

This clonotype was seen ten or more times. The chain is built from TRBV7-2 and TRBJ2-7; 7 bases are shared with TRBD1. This CDR3 contains 15 residues. V trimming: 1 base; J trimming: 4 bases; junction bases outside the gene matches: 7. The germline V gene has CDR1 SGHTA and CDR2 FQGNSA. CDR3 loop: CASSLGAGTAYEQYF. The CDR3 DNA is TGTGCCAGCAGCTTAGGGGCCGGGACAGCATACGAGCAGTACTTC.

As to this clonotype: A far larger clone is a single base away, which makes a read error likely. This chain joins TRBV13 and TRBJ1-5; D remains ambiguous. The CDR3 is made up of 13 amino acids. Trimming stripped 6 bases from V and 3 bases from J, with 9 bases between. CDR1 is PRHDT and CDR2 is FYEKMQ in the germline V gene (reference sequence). CDR3 in amino acids: CASSVGANQPQHF. The CDR3, as DNA: TGTGCCAGCAGTGTCGGAGCCAATCAGCCCCAGCATTTT.

This sequence joins TRBV6-5 and TRBJ2-1; TRBD1 matches 9 bases. The V gene's germline CDR1 is MNHEY and CDR2 SVGAGI. Trimming removed 7 bases from V and 7 bases from J; junction bases left unmatched: 8. The CDR3 has 14 residues. CDR3 amino acids: CASTDGTGPNEQFF. The CDR3 nucleotides read TGTGCCAGCACCGACGGGACAGGGCCAAATGAGCAGTTCTTC.

This clonotype has ten or more counts. The gene calls are TRBV27 and TRBJ1-2; tentatively, D is TRBD1 (5 bases). Germline CDR1 and CDR2: MNHEY and SMNVEV (reference sequence). This CDR3 region has 14 residues. Trimming left V 10 bases short and J 4 bases short, with 19 bases between. The CDR3 sequence is CATGRGRGRYGYTF. The CDR3 DNA reads TGTGCCACCGGGCGGGGGAGGGGTCGCTATGGCTACACCTTC.

This clonotype was seen only a few times. The chain carries TRBV29-1 and TRBJ1-1, with D maybe TRBD1 (5 bases). Germline CDR1 SQVTM, CDR2 ANQGSEA. The ends were cut back, 1 base at V and 10 bases at J, with 10 bases in the middle. CDR3 length equals 11 residues. The CDR3 DNA follows: TGCAGCGTTGAAGTGCGGCAGGGAGCTTTCTTT. It codes for CSVEVRQGAFF.

The rearrangement links TRBV11-1 to TRBJ2-1; D gene uncertain. The CDR3 has 17 residues. V lost 0 bases and J 0 bases, leaving 12 bases between the germline ends. Germline-derived CDR1 and CDR2 are SGHAT and FQDESV (reference sequence). CDR3 protein: CASSLARTIPSYNEQFF. The DNA for the CDR3 is TGTGCCAGCAGCTTAGCTAGGACGATCCCCTCCTACAATGAGCAGTTCTTC.

The rearrangement joins TRBV19 to TRBJ2-2; 8 positions match TRBD2. V was pared by 9 bases and J by 5 bases, with 5 bases of the junction left unmatched. Germline CDR1 reads LNHDA; CDR2 reads SQIVND (reference sequence). The CDR3 loop spans 13 amino acids. The CDR3 bases are TGTGCCAGCGGGAGGGCCTGGACCGGGGAGCTGTTTTTT. It is translated as CASGRAWTGELFF.

This clonotype was recorded only once. The junction departs from the called germline gene at one end, perhaps through a read error. This chain uses TRBV7-2 with TRBJ2-4; D remains unclear. Germline loops: CDR1 SGHTA, CDR2 FQGNSA. This CDR3 is built from 16 residues. CDR3 protein: CASSLEVFPARNIQYF. CDR3 nucleotide sequence: TGTGCCAGCAGCTTAGAAGTGTTCCCAGCCAGAAACATTCAGTACTTC.

The chain employs TRBV6-2 or TRBV6-3 and TRBJ2-3, with 9 bases fitting TRBD2. V lost 5 bases and J lost 1; bases outside the gene matches: 4. Looked up from germline, CDR1 is MNHEY and CDR2 is SVGEGT. There are 15 residues in the CDR3. The CDR3 DNA is TGTGCCAGCAGTCTGAGGACTAGCGGCACAGATACGCAGTATTTT. This translates into CASSLRTSGTDTQYF.

For the CDR3, the DNA is TGTGCCAGCACTAGCGGGGGGTACCAAGAGACCCAGTACTTC. Translating it yields CASTSGGYQETQYF. The V and J genes are TRBV7-2 and TRBJ2-5, with 11 bases matching TRBD2. From germline, CDR1 is SGHTA and CDR2 FQGNSA. The J segment lost 0 bases and the V segment lost 7 bases, leaving 1 base of the junction unmatched. CDR3 length: 14 residues.

The chain has TRBV29-1 and TRBJ2-3; D unresolved. This CDR3 contains 13 residues. From germline, CDR1 is SQVTM and CDR2 ANQGSEA. Trimming removed 4 bases from V and 0 bases from J, with 8 bases in between. The CDR3 sequence is CSVGLGSTDTQYF. In DNA form, the CDR3 reads TGCAGCGTTGGGCTAGGGAGCACAGATACGCAGTATTTT.